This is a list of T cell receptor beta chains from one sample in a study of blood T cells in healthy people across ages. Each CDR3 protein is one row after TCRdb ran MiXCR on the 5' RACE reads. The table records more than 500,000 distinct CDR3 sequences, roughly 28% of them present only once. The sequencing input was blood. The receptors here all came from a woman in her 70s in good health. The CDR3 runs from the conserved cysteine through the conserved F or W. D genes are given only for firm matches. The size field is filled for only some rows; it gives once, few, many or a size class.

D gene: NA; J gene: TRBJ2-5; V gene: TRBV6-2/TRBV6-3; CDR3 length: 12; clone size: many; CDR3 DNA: TGTGCCAGCAGTTACTCTCCACTAGGGCAGTACTTC; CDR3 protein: CASSYSPLGQYF
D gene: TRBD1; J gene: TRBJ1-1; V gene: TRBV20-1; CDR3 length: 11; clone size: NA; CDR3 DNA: TGCAGTGCACGACAGGGGGTGGAAGCTTTCTTT; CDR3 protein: CSARQGVEAFF
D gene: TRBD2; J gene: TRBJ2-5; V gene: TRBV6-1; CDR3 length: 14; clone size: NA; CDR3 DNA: TGTGCCAGCAAGGGACTAGCGGGGGAAGGGACCCAGTACTTC; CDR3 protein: CASKGLAGEGTQYF
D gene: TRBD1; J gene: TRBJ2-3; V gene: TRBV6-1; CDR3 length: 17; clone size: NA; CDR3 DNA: TGTGCCAGCAGGGAACGTCCGGGACAGGGTTCGACAGATACGCAGTATTTT; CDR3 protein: CASRERPGQGSTDTQYF
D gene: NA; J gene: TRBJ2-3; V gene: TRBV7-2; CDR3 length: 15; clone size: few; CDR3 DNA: TGTGCCAGCAGCTTAGATCTAAAGGGGAGGGATACGCAGTATTTT; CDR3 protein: CASSLDLKGRDTQYF
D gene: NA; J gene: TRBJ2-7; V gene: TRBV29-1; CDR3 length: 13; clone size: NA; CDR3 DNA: TGCAGCGTTGCGACTAGAGGGAGAGGCGAGCAGTACTTC; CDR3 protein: CSVATRGRGEQYF
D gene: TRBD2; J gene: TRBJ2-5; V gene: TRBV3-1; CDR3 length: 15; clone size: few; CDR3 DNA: TGTGCCAGCAGCCAGGTTAGGCGGGGGGGAGAGACCCAGTACTTC; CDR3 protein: CASSQVRRGGETQYF
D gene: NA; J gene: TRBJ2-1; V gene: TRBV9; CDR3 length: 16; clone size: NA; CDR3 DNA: TGTGCCAGCAGCGCCCCACTAGGAAGAGGCAGCAATGAGCAGTTCTTC; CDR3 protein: CASSAPLGRGSNEQFF
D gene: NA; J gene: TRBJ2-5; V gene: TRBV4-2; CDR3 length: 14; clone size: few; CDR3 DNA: TGTGCCAGCAGCCAAGGGATTAGCTCAGAGACCCAGTACTTC; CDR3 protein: CASSQGISSETQYF
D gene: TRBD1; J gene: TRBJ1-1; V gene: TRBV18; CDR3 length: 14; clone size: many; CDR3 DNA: TGTGCCAGCTCATCCGGACAGGGGGGCACTGAAGCTTTCTTT; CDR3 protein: CASSSGQGGTEAFF
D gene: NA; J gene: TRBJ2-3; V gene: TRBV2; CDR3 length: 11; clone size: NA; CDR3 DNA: TGTGCCAGCAGTGAAATTGGGGGCCGGTATTTT; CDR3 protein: CASSEIGGRYF
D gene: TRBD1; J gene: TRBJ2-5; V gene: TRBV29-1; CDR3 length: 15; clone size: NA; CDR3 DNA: TGCAGCGTTGAAGCCCCTGGGACAGCACAAGAGACCCAGTACTTC; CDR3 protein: CSVEAPGTAQETQYF
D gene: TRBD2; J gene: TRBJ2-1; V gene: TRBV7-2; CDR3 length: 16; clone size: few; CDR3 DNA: TGTGCCAGCAGGCCCGGACTAGCGGGGGTCTACAATGAGCAGTTCTTC; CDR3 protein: CASRPGLAGVYNEQFF
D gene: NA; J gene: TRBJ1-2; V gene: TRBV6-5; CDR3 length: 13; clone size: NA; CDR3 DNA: TGTGCCAGCAGTTACGCGTTTGGCTATGGCTACACCTTC; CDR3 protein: CASSYAFGYGYTF
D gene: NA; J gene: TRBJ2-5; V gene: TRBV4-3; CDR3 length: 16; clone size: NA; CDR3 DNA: TGCGCCAGCAGCCAATCCGGGACGTTTAAGAGGGAGACCCAGTACTTC; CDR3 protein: CASSQSGTFKRETQYF
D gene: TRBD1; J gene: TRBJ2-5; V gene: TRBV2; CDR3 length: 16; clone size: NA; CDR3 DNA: TGTGCCAGCAGGAAGTTGGGACAGCCGTACCAAGAGACCCAGTACTTC; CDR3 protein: CASRKLGQPYQETQYF
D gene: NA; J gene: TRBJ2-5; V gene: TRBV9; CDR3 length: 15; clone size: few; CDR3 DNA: TGTACCAGCAGCGTAGACTCGACTAGACAAGAGACCCAGTACTTC; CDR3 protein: CTSSVDSTRQETQYF